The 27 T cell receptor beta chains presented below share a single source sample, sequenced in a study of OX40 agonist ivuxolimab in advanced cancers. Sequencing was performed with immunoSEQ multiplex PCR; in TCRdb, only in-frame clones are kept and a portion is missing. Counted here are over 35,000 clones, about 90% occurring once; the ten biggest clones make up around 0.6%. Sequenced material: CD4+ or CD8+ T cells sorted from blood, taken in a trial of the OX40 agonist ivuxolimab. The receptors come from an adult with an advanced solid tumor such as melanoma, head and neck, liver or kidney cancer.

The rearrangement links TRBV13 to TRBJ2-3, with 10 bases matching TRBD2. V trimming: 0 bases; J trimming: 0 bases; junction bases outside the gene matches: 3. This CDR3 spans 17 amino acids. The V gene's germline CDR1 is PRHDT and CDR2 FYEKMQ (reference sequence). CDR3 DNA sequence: TGTGCCAGCAGCTTAGGGCTAGCGGGGGCTAGCACAGATACGCAGTATTTT. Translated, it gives CASSLGLAGASTDTQYF.

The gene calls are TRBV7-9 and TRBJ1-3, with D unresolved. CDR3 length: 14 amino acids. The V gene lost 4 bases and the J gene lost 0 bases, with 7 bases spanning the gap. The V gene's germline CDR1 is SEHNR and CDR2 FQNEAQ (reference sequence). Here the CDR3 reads CASSSGSSGNTIYF. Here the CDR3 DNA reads TGTGCCAGCAGCTCTGGGTCCTCTGGAAACACCATATATTTT.

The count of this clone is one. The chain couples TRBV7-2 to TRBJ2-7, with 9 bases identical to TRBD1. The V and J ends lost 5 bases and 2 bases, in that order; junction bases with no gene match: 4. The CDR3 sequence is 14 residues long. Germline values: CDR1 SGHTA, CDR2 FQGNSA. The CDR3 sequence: CASSQGQGTYEQYF. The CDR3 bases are TGTGCCAGCAGCCAAGGACAGGGGACCTACGAGCAGTACTTC.

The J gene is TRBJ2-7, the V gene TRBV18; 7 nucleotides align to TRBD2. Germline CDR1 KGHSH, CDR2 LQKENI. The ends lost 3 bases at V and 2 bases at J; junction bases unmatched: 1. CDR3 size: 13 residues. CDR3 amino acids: CASSPGGTYEQYF. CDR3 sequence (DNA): TGTGCCAGCTCACCGGGGGGGACCTACGAGCAGTACTTC.

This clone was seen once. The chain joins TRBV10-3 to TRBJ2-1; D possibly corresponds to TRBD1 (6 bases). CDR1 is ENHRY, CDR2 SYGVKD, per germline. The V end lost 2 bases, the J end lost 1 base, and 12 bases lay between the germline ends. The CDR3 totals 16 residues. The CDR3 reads CAISEGTGQSYNEQFF. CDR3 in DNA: TGTGCCATCAGTGAGGGGACCGGACAGTCCTACAATGAGCAGTTCTTC.

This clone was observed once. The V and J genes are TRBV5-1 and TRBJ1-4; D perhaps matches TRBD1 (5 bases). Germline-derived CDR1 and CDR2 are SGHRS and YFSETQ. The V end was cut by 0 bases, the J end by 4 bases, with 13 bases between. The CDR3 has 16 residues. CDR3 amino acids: CASSLVRQGDNEKLFF. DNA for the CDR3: TGCGCCAGCAGCTTGGTCCGGCAGGGAGATAATGAAAAACTGTTTTTT.

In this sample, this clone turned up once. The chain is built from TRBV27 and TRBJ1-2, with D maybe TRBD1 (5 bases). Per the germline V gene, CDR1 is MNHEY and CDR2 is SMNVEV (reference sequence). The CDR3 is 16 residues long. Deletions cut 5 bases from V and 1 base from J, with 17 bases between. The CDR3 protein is CASSPGGTAFNYGYTF. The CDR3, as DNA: TGTGCCAGCAGTCCCGGAGGGACGGCCTTTAACTATGGCTACACCTTC.

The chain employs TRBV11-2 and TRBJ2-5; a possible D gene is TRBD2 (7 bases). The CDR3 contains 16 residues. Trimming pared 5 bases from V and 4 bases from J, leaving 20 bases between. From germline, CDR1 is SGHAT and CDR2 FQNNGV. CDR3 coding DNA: TGTGCCAGCAGCCAAACTAGCGCCCTAGGGGGAGAGACCCAGTACTTC. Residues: CASSQTSALGGETQYF.

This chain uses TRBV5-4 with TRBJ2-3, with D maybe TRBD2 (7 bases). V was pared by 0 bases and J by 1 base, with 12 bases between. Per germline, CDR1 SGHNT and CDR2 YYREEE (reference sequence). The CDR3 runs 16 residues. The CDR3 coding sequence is TGTGCCAGCAGCTTGGCCCGCGGGGGCCGCACAGATACGCAGTATTTT. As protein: CASSLARGGRTDTQYF.

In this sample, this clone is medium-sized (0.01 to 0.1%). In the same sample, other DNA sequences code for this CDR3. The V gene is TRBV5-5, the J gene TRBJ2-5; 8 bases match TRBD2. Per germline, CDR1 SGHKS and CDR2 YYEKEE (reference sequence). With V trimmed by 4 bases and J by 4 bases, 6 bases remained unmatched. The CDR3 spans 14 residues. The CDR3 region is CASSAPGLGETQYF. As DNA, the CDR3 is TGTGCCAGCAGCGCCCCGGGACTAGGAGAGACCCAGTACTTC.

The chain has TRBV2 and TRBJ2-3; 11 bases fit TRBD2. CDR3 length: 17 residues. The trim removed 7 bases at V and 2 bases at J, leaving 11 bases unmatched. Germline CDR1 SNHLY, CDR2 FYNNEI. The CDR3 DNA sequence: TGTGCCAGCAAAGGGCCGAGGGGACTAGCGGCCACAGATACGCAGTATTTT. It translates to CASKGPRGLAATDTQYF.

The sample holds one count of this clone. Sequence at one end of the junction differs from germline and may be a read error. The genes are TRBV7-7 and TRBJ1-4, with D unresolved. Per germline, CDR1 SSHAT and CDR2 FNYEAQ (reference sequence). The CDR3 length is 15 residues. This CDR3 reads CASSLGGSTNEKLFF. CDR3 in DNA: TGTGCTAGCAGCTTAGGAGGGAGCACTAATGAAAAACTGTTTTTT.

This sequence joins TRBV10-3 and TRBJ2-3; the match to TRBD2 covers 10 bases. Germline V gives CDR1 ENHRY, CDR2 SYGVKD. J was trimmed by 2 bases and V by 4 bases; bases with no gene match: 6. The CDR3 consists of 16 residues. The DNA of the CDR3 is TGTGCCATCAGTGGTGCTAGCGGGGGAGCCACAGATACGCAGTATTTT. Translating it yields CAISGASGGATDTQYF.

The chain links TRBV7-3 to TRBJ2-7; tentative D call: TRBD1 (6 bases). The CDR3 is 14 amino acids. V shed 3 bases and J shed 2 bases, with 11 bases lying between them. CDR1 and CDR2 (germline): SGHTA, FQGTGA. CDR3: CASSFSRGPYEQYF. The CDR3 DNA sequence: TGTGCCAGCAGCTTTAGCAGGGGACCCTACGAGCAGTACTTC.

CDR3 residues: CASSTLADTEAFF. CDR3 DNA: TGTGCCAGTAGTACTCTTGCTGACACTGAAGCTTTCTTT. This sequence joins TRBV19 and TRBJ1-1, with unresolved D. CDR3 length: 13 amino acids. The V end was cut by 4 bases, the J end by 3 bases, with 9 bases between. Per the germline V gene, CDR1 is LNHDA and CDR2 is SQIVND (reference sequence).

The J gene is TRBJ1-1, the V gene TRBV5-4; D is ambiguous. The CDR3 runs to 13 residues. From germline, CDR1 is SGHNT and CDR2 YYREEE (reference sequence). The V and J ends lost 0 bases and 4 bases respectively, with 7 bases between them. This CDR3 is CASSLETFTEAFF. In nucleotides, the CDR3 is TGTGCCAGCAGCTTGGAGACGTTCACTGAAGCTTTCTTT. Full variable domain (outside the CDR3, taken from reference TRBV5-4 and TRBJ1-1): ETGVTQSPTHLIKTRGQQVTLRCSSQSGHNTVSWYQQALGQGPQFIFQYYREEENGRGNFPPRFSGLQFPNYSSELNVNALELDDSALYLCASSLETFTEAFFGQGTRLTVV.

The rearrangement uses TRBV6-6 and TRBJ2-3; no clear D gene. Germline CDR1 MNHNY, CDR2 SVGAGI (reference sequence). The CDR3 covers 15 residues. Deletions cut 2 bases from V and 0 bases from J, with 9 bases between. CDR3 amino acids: CASSYEVSSTDTQYF. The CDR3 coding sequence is TGTGCCAGCAGTTACGAGGTCTCTAGCACAGATACGCAGTATTTT.

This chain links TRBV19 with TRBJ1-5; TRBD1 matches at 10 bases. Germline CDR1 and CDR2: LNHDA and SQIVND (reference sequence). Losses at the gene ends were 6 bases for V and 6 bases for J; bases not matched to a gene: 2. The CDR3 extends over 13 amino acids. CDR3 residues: CASRDRGLQPQHF. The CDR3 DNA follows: TGTGCCAGTAGAGACAGGGGGCTTCAGCCCCAGCATTTT.

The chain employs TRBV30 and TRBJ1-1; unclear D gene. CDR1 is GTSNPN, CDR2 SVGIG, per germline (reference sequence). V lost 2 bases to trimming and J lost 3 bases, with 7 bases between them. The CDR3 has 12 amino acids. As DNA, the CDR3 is TGTGCCTGGAGTATGCGGGACACTGAAGCTTTCTTT. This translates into CAWSMRDTEAFF.

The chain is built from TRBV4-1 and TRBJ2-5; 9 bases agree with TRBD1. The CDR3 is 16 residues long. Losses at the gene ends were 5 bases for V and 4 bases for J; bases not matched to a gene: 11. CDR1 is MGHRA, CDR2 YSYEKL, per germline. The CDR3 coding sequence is TGCGCCAGCAGCTCAAGTTTTGGACAGGGGCGAGAGACCCAGTACTTC. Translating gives CASSSSFGQGRETQYF.

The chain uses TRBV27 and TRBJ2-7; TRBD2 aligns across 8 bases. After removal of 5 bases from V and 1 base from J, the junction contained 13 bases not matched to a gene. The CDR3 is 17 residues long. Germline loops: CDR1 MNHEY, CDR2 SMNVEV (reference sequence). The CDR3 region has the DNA TGTGCCAGCAGTCCCTCGGGGGGGCGGGGGCTATCCTACGAGCAGTACTTC. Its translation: CASSPSGGRGLSYEQYF.

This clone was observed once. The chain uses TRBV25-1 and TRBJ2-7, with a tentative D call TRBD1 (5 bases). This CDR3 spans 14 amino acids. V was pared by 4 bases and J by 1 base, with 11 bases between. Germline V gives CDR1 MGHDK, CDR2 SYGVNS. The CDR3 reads CASSVAGQSYEQYF. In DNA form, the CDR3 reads TGTGCCAGCAGTGTGGCAGGGCAATCCTACGAGCAGTACTTC.

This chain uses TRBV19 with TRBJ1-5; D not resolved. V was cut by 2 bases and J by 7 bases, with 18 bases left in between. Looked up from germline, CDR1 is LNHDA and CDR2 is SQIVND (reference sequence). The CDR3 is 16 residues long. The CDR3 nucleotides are TGTGCCAGTAGTATATTATACGGGTCCCTCTCCCAGCCCCAGCATTTT. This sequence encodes CASSILYGSLSQPQHF.

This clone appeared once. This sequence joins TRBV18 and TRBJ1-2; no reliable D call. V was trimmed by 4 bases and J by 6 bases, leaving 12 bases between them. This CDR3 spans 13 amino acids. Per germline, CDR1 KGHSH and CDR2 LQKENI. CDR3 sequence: CASSLTRLDGYTF. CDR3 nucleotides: TGTGCCAGCTCACTGACCAGGTTGGATGGCTACACCTTC.

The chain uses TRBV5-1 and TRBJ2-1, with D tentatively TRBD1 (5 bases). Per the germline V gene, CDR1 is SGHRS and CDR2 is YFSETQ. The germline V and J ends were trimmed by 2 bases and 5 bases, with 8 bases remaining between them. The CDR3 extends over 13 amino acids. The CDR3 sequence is CASSFDSNNEQFF. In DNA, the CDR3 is TGCGCCAGCAGCTTTGACAGCAACAATGAGCAGTTCTTC.

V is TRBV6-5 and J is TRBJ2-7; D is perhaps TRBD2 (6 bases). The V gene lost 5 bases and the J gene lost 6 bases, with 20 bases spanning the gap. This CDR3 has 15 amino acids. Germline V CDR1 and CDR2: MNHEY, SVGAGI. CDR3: CASSGGTAFGGEQYF. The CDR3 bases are TGTGCCAGCAGTGGAGGGACCGCCTTCGGGGGCGAGCAGTACTTC.

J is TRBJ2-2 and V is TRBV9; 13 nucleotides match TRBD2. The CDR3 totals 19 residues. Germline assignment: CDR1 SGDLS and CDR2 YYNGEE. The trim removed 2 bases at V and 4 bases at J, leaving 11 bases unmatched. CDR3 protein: CASSVGTSGARPSTGELFF. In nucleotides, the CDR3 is TGTGCCAGCAGCGTCGGGACTAGCGGGGCCCGGCCTTCCACCGGGGAGCTGTTTTTT.